A selection of T cell receptor beta chains follows, all from one sample in a study of blood T cell repertoires in COVID-19. The method was immunoSEQ multiplex PCR; TCRdb's version includes in-frame clones alone and lacks a portion of them. This sample yields 150,000 or so clones, of which roughly 84% are seen a single time; 3.5% to 4.5% belongs to the top ten. The sample consisted of peripheral blood. Every receptor here comes from a woman aged 55-69 years with acute or convalescent COVID-19. Both conserved end residues are part of each CDR3. The D gene is left open where the match is weak. Clone size is given for some rows only: seen once, a few or many times, or a class if the clone is expanded.

d_call,j_call,v_call,clone_size,cdr3_aa,cdr3_nt
NA,TRBJ2-1,TRBV2,NA,CASSSDNEQFF,TGTGCCAGCAGCTCGGACAATGAGCAGTTCTTC
NA,TRBJ2-1,TRBV5-4,NA,CASSFDNEQFF,TGTGCCAGCAGTTTCGACAATGAGCAGTTCTTC
NA,TRBJ2-5,TRBV10-2,NA,CASSGADATLETQYF,TGCGCCAGCAGTGGAGCGGACGCCACACTGGAGACCCAGTACTTC
NA,TRBJ1-2,TRBV21-1,NA,CASSKVYGGNYGYTF,TGTGCCAGCAGCAAAGTTTATGGAGGGAACTATGGCTACACCTTC
TRBD1,TRBJ1-4,TRBV29-1,few,CSVGSTGAVEKLFF,TGCAGCGTTGGATCCACAGGGGCGGTTGAAAAACTGTTTTTT
NA,TRBJ2-1,TRBV19,once,CASSMSSYNEQFF,TGTGCCAGTAGTATGAGTTCCTACAATGAGCAGTTCTTC
TRBD1,TRBJ1-5,TRBV11-3,NA,CASSLSGGGNQPQHF,TGTGCCAGCAGCTTATCAGGGGGCGGCAATCAGCCCCAGCATTTT
NA,TRBJ1-6,TRBV27,NA,CASSFSGDSPLHF,TGTGCCAGCAGTTTTTCGGGGGATTCACCCCTCCACTTT
NA,TRBJ2-7,TRBV18,few,CASSPSDFYEQYF,TGTGCCAGCTCACCTTCGGACTTCTACGAGCAGTACTTC
NA,TRBJ1-2,TRBV5-1,NA,CASSLGQANYGYTF,TGCGCCAGCAGCTTGGGGCAGGCTAACTATGGCTACACCTTC
TRBD1,TRBJ1-2,TRBV7-9,NA,CASSLSLTQGSGYTF,TGTGCCAGCAGCTTAAGTCTGACACAGGGGAGCGGCTACACCTTC
TRBD1,TRBJ1-2,TRBV3-1/TRBV3-2,once,CASSQVQGTGGNDGYTF,TGTGCCAGCAGCCAAGTTCAGGGGACAGGCGGTAATGATGGCTACACCTTC
NA,TRBJ2-1,TRBV27,NA,CASSSSGSSYNEQFF,TGTGCCAGCAGTTCGAGTGGGAGCTCCTACAATGAGCAGTTCTTC
NA,TRBJ1-1,TRBV6-5,NA,CASSYGARGWGAFF,TGTGCCAGCAGTTACGGGGCCAGGGGTTGGGGAGCTTTCTTT
NA,TRBJ1-2,TRBV27,few,CASKRTANYGYTF,TGTGCCAGCAAGCGGACAGCTAACTATGGCTACACCTTC
NA,TRBJ1-1,TRBV7-9,NA,CASSFPGEAFF,TGTGCCAGCAGCTTCCCCGGTGAAGCTTTCTTT
TRBD2,TRBJ2-7,TRBV7-8,NA,CASSLEGRGVGEQYF,TGTGCCAGCAGCTTAGAGGGGAGGGGAGTGGGCGAGCAGTACTTC
NA,TRBJ1-3,TRBV11-2,NA,CASTPVESVGNTIYF,TGTGCCAGCACCCCGGTTGAGTCCGTCGGAAACACCATATATTTT
TRBD1,TRBJ1-1,TRBV5-6,NA,CASSSVPGQGATEAFF,TGTGCCAGCAGCTCAGTTCCGGGACAGGGGGCCACTGAAGCTTTCTTT
TRBD1,TRBJ1-2,TRBV7-9,once,CASSFSGTGTHYGYTF,TGTGCCAGCAGCTTTTCCGGGACAGGGACCCACTATGGCTACACCTTC
NA,TRBJ2-7,TRBV7-7,NA,CASSLDGAKQYF,TGTGCCAGCAGCTTAGATGGGGCTAAGCAGTACTTC
NA,TRBJ1-2,TRBV7-2,NA,CASSLGAGAGYTF,TGTGCCAGCAGCTTAGGGGCAGGGGCTGGCTACACCTTC
NA,TRBJ1-6,TRBV28,NA,CASSLLSGPGVNNSPLHF,TGTGCCAGCAGTTTATTGAGTGGTCCAGGGGTTAATAATTCACCCCTCCACTTT
TRBD2,TRBJ2-7,TRBV28,NA,CASSLSGGEGDEQYF,TGTGCCAGCAGTTTATCGGGAGGGGAGGGAGACGAGCAGTACTTC
NA,TRBJ1-6,TRBV30,few,CAWSGSGSPLHF,TGTGCCTGGAGTGGGTCGGGTTCACCCCTCCACTTT
TRBD1,TRBJ2-7,TRBV7-2,NA,CASSAVDRGLYEQYF,TGTGCCAGCAGCGCAGTAGACAGGGGACTCTACGAGCAGTACTTC
TRBD2,TRBJ2-3,TRBV7-2,NA,CASSLESSGRSNTQYF,TGTGCCAGCAGCTTAGAGTCTAGCGGTAGATCGAATACGCAGTATTTT